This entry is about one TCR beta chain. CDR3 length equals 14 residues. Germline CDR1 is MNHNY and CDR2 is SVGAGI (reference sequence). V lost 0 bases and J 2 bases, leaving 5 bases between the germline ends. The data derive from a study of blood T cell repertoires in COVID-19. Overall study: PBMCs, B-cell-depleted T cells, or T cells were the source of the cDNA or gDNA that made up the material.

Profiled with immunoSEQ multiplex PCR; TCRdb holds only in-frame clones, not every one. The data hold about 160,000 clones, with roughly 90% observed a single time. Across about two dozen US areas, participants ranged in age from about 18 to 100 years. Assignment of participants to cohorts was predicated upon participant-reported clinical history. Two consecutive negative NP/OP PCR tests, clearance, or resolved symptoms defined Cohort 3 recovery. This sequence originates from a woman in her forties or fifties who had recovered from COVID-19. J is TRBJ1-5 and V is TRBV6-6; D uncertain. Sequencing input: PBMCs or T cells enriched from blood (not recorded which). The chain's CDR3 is CASSYSTGNQPQHF. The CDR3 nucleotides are TGTGCCAGCAGTTACTCCACGGGCAATCAGCCCCAGCATTTT.